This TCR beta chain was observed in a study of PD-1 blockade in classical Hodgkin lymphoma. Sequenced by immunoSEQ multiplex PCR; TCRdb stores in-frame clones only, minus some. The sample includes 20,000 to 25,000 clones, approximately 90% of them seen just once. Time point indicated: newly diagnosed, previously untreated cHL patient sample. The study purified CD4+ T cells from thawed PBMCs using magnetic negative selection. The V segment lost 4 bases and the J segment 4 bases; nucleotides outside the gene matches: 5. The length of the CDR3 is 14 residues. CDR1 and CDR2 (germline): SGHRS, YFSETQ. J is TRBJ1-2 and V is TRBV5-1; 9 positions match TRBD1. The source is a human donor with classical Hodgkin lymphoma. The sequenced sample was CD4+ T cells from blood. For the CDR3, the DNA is TGCGCCAGCAGCCCGGGACAGGGAGTCTATGGCTACACCTTC. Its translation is CASSPGQGVYGYTF.